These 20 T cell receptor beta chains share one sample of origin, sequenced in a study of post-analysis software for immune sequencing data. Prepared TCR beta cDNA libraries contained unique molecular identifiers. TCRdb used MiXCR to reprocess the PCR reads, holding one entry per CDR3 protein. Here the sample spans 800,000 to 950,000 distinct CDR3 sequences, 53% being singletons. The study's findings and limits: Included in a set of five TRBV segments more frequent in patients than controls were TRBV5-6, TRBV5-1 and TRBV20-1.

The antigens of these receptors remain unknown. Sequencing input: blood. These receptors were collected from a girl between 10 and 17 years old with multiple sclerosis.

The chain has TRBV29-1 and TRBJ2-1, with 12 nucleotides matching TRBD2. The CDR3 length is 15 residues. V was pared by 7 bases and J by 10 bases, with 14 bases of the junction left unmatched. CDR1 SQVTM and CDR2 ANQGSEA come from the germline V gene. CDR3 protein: CSAWLSASGGGEQFF. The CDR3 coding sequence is TGCAGCGCCTGGCTTTCCGCTAGCGGGGGGGGGGAGCAGTTCTTC.

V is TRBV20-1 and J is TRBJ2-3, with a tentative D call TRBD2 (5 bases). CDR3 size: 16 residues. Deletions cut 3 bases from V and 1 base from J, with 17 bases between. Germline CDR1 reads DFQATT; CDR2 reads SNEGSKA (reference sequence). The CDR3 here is CSASMFAGGRTDTQYF. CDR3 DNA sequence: TGCAGTGCTAGTATGTTCGCCGGCGGGCGCACAGATACGCAGTATTTT.

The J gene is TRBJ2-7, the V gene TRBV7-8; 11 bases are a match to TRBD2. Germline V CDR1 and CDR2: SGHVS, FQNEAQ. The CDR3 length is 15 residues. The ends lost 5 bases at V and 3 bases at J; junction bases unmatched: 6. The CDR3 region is CASSAPTSGDYEQYF. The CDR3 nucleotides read TGTGCCAGCAGCGCCCCGACTAGCGGGGACTACGAGCAGTACTTC.

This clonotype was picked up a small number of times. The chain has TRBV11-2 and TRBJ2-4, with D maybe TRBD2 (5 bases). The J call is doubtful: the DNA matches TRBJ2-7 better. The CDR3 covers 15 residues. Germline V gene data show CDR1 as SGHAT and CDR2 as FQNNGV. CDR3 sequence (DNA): TGTGCCAGCAGCTTAGCCCTAGCACCTGATTACGAGCAGTACTTC. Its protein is CASSLALAPDYEQYF.

CDR3 region: CATPEQGTYNEQFF. Written as DNA, the CDR3 is TGTGCCACCCCCGAACAGGGGACCTACAATGAGCAGTTCTTC. The gene calls are TRBV21-1 and TRBJ2-1; the table's TRBD1 call for D was not verified on the DNA. TRBV21-1 is a pseudogene. The CDR3 runs 14 residues.

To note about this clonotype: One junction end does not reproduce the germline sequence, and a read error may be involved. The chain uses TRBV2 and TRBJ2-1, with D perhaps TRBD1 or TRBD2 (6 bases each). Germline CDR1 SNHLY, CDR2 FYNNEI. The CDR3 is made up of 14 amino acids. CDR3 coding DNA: TGTGCCGGCAGGATGGGGGGCACCTACAATGAGCAGTTCTTC. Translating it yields CAGRMGGTYNEQFF.

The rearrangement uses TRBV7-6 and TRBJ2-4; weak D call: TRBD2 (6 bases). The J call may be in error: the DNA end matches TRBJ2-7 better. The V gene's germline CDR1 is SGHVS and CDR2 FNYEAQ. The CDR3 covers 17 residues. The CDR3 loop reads CASSLGGGRDSSYEQYF. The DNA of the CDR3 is TGTGCCAGCAGCTTAGGAGGAGGGAGAGATAGCTCCTACGAGCAGTACTTC.

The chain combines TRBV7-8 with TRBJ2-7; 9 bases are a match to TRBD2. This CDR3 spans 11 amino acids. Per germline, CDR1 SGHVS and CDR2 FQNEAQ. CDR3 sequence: CATSSGNEQYF. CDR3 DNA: TGTGCAACATCTAGCGGGAACGAGCAGTACTTC.

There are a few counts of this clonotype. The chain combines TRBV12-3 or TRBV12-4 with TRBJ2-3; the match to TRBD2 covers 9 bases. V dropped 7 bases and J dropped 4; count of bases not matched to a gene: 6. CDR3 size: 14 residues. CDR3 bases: TGTGCCAGCAAGACTAGCGGACCTGCAGATACGCAGTATTTT. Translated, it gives CASKTSGPADTQYF.

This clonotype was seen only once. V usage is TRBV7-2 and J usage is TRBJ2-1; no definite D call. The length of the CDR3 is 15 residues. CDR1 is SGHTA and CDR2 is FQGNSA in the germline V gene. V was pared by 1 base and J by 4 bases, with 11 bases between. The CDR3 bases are TGTGCCAGCAGCTTAGATCTGACGGTATACAATGAGCAGTTCTTC. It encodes CASSLDLTVYNEQFF. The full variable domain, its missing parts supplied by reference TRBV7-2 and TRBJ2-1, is GAGVSQSPSNKVTEKGKDVELRCDPISGHTALYWYRQSLGQGLEFLIYFQGNSAPDKSGLPSDRFSAERTGGSVSTLTIQRTQQEDSAVYLCASSLDLTVYNEQFFGPGTRLTVL.

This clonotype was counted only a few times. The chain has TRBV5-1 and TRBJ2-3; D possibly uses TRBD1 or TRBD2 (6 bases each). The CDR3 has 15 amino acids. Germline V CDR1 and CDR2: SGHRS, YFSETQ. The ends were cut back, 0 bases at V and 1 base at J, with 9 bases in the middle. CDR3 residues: CASSLGGAGTDTQYF. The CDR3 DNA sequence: TGCGCCAGCAGCTTGGGGGGGGCCGGCACAGATACGCAGTATTTT.

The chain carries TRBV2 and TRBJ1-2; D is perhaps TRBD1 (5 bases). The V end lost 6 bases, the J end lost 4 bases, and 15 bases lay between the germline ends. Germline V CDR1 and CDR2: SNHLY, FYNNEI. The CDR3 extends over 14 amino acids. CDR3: CASSGHGGSYGYTF. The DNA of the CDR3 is TGTGCCAGCAGCGGACACGGCGGTAGCTATGGCTACACCTTC.

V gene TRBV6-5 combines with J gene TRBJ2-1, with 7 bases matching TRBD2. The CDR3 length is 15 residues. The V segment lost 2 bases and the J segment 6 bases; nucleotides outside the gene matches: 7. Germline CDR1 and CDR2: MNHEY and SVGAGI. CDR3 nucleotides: TGTGCCAGCAGTTACGGGCGGGAGAGGGGCAATGAGCAGTTCTTC. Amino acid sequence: CASSYGRERGNEQFF.

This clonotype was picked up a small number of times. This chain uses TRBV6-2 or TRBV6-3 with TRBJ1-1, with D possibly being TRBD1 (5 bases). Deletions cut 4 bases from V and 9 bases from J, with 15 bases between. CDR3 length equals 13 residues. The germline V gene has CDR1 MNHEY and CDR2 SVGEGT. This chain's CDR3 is CASSSTGYHQAFF. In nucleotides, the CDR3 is TGTGCCAGCAGTTCAACAGGTTATCACCAAGCTTTCTTT.

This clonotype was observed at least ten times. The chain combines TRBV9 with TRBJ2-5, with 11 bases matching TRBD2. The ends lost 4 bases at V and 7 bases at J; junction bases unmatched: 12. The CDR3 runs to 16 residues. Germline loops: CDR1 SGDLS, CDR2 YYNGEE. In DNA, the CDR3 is TGTGCCAGCAGCCCAGGTGGTAGCGGGGGGGCAGGGACCCAGTACTTC. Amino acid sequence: CASSPGGSGGAGTQYF.

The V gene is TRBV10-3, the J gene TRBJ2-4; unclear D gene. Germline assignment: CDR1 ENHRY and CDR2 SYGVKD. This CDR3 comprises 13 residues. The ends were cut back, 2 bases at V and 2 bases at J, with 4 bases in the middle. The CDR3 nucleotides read TGTGCCATCAGTGAGGACACCAAAAACATTCAGTACTTC. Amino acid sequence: CAISEDTKNIQYF.

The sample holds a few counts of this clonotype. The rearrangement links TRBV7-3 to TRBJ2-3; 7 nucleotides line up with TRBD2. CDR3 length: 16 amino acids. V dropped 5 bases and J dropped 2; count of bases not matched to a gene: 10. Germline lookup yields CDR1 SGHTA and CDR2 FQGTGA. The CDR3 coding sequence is TGTGCCAGCAGCCCAAAAGGGACTACCAACACAGATACGCAGTATTTT. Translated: CASSPKGTTNTDTQYF.

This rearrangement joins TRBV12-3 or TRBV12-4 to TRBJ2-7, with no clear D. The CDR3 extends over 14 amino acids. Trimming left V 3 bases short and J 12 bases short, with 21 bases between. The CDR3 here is CASSLDGGEETRYF. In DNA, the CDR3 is TGTGCCAGCAGTTTGGACGGCGGCGAGGAGACCCGGTACTTC.

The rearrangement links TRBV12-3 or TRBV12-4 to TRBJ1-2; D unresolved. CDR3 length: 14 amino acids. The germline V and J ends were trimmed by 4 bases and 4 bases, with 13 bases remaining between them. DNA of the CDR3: TGTGCCAGCAGTTCGGCCCCCAGCAGCTATGGCTACACCTTC. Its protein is CASSSAPSSYGYTF.

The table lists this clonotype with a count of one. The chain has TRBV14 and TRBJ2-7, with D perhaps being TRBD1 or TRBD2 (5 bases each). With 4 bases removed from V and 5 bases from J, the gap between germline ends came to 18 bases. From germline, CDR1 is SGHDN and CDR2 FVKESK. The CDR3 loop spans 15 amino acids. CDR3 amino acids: CASSPGTVVRNEQYF. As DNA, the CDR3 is TGTGCCAGCAGCCCCGGGACCGTGGTCCGCAACGAGCAGTACTTC. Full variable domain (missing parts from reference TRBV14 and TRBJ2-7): EAGVTQFPSHSVIEKGQTVTLRCDPISGHDNLYWYRRVMGKEIKFLLHFVKESKQDESGMPNNRFLAERTGGTYSTLKVQPAELEDSGVYFCASSPGTVVRNEQYFGPGTRLTVT.